This TCR beta chain was documented in a study of shared clonotypes between healthy human individuals (dated by TCRdb to 2019 to 2021). Looking at the study overall: A few men and a couple of women, aged 18 to 49 years, made up the cohort. For each donor, three plates each were used for CD4 naive and CD4 memory, two plates were used for CD8 naive, and one plate was used for CD8 memory. To estimate repertoire size and how much clonotypes are shared between individuals, the study performed deep sequencing of blood TCR repertoires from a few healthy adults. Different laboratories and diverse techniques were used to prepare libraries and sequence TCR repertoires, to increase sequencing depth and limit assay-specific biases. Leukapheresis yielded between about 0.85 and 10 billion PBMCs per donor.

CD8 naive samples consisted of CD45RO-negative cells that were positively selected for CCR7, yielding a CD45RA+CCR7+ population without TemRA cells. Healthy HIV-negative adults with no recently reported acute infections or vaccinations were included as donors. Every donor was a Caucasian adult living in Nashville, Tennessee, USA. Blood was collected by leukapheresis, and PBMCs were isolated by Ficoll-Histopaque density gradient centrifugation and then cryopreserved in liquid nitrogen vapor phase. Analytical flow cytometry was used to check the purity and quantity of each magnetically sorted T cell population. Each sorted fraction had its genomic DNA isolated and then quantified by UV absorbance on a Nanodrop 2000c. Study-wide conclusions, independent of this receptor: Sampling was limited to blood, and TCR repertoires in tissue likely differ from TCR repertoires in blood. Sharing across a few donors was observed for around 4.8% of naive CD4, over 3% of naive CD8, roughly 2.4% of memory CD4, and over 0.3% of memory CD8 clonotypes. Estimated clonotype richness was generally larger for naive than for memory subsets. Even with the large sequencing depth, rarefaction of the sorted-subset datasets indicated that sequencing was incomplete. Because the study included only a small number of donors, the genetic and exposure-history diversity represented was limited. Based on pairwise subsampling, the degree of clonotype sharing among donors was expected to be affected by sequencing depth. Clonotypes shared by all four sorted-subset donors showed higher generation probabilities than non-shared clonotypes.

As regards this clone: Its antigen remains unidentified. No base quality values were provided; no much bigger clone lies one nucleotide off.

Taken from cysteine to phenylalanine, the CDR3 has 14 residues. Only CDR3 DNA remains: 42 bases, in frame from the first base. The germline V gene (reference sequence) gives CDR1 as PRHDT and CDR2 as FYEKMQ. Trimming costs V 3 bases and J 2 bases, and their ends lie 11 bases apart. Using the deep immunoSEQ assay, TCR CDR3 regions were amplified from genomic DNA by multiplex PCR. For each cell subset, the extracted genomic DNA was distributed evenly across all wells of several immunoSEQ 96-well plates, and each plate served as one replicate. For sorted subsets, each replicate PCR was loaded with approximately 200 ng genomic DNA, equivalent to about 33,000 T cell genomes. The purified libraries were quantified using a Qubit 3.0 fluorometer, sized with a Bioanalyzer 2100, and then quantified again using the KAPA Library Quantification kit. Each immunoSEQ 96-well plate was sequenced on its own single-read 150-cycle Illumina NextSeq 550 flow cell. Processing in the source paper ran as follows. Because the immunoSEQ output included only junctional sequences and no quality scores, the filtering could not be the same as the filtering used for full-length reads. Sequences were annotated with PyIR, a Python wrapper for IgBLAST v1.9, using IMGT germline references to assign V/J genes and CDR3. Reads with weak V/J assignments (E-value above 1e-6), missing CDR3, stop codons, out-of-frame junctions, or ambiguous translated residues were removed. V3J clonotypes were defined by identical inferred V gene, J gene, and CDR3 amino acid sequence. To compute the percentage overlap between repertoires, the number of shared unique clonotypes was divided by the size of the smaller repertoire. Three approaches were used to assess repertoire richness: RTK rarefaction, the Chao1 estimator, and Recon v2.1 estimates of unobserved clonotypes. Generation probabilities were computed with OLGA for all TCRbeta clonotypes obtained by the gDNA method from several donors. What TCRdb holds here is the immuneACCESS table cut down to in-frame rearrangements. Part of the clones is not present; checked against another copy, under half of the missing clones reflect an unresolved V gene, and the others are unexplained. V, J and clone size are taken as reported in that table, and D and trimming were inferred from the DNA itself. Across this sample there are about 800,000 clones, with about 96% seen only once. 0.2% to 0.25% of the sample is taken by the ten largest.

This clonotype originated in a man aged 25-40 years in good health. The chain joins TRBV13 to TRBJ2-7; the D gene lacks a confident call. Sequences were obtained from naive CD8+ T cells sorted from blood. The sample's cell subset or site label, decoded: CD45RA+CCR7+. The DNA sequence is as follows: TGTGCCAGCAGCTTCGTAGGGCTAACCTACGAGCAGTACTTC. This codes for CASSFVGLTYEQYF.